Listed below are T cell receptor beta chains from one sample, sequenced in a study of T cells expressing NK-cell markers. TCRdb re-called the 5' RACE reads and gives one entry per CDR3 protein, without DNA. The sample yields 150,000 or so distinct CDR3 sequences, of which the top ten take up about a fifth. The specimen sequenced was blood T cells: a sorted CD56 or NKG2C T cell subset, CD4+ or CD8+ T cells, or bulk PBMC T cells (not recorded which). The receptors stem from a woman between 18 and 70 years old in good health. Each CDR3 is given with its conserved first and last residue.

CDR3	V	J
CASNLDRGNEKLFF	TRBV28	TRBJ1-4
CASSPGLLALSTDTQYF	TRBV7-2	TRBJ2-3
CATSDQRERGADTQYF	TRBV24-1	TRBJ2-3
CASSQGRDISYGYTF	TRBV3-1	TRBJ1-2
CASIDAGTSSYEQYF	TRBV6-1	TRBJ2-7
CASTSGTGDFEQYF	TRBV12-3/TRBV12-4	TRBJ2-7
CASSGGGRAGQGFYEQYF	TRBV2	TRBJ2-7
CAISESIFPDSPNNEQFF	TRBV10-3	TRBJ2-1
CASSPFAGGLSTDTQYF	TRBV12-3/TRBV12-4	TRBJ2-3
CASRWEGNTEAFF	TRBV2	TRBJ1-1
CASSLTSGQGKHNEQFF	TRBV7-9	TRBJ2-1
CSARPASLGTGELFF	TRBV20-1	TRBJ2-2
CASSQEGYRNSPLHF	TRBV4-1	TRBJ1-6
CASSSTRTYEQYF	TRBV5-1	TRBJ2-7
CSAREPALAARNEQFF	TRBV20-1	TRBJ2-1
CSTRGASTDTQYF	TRBV20-1	TRBJ2-3
CSASRGTNEKLFF	TRBV20-1	TRBJ1-4
CSATSGGLLNEQFF	TRBV20-1	TRBJ2-1
CSVDRTAAYGYTF	TRBV29-1	TRBJ1-2
CASSVDSAKNIQYF	TRBV2	TRBJ2-4
CATSRDLAGGLEQYF	TRBV15	TRBJ2-7
CSGAQGNIYEQYF	TRBV29-1	TRBJ2-7
CASSLALAERPMGETQYF	TRBV5-1	TRBJ2-5
CASSPQGGRNSYEQYF	TRBV7-3	TRBJ2-7
CASGLLSTDTQYF	TRBV12-5	TRBJ2-3
CASTPRSAGSTDTQYF	TRBV4-2	TRBJ2-3
CSAADLPPEQFF	TRBV20-1	TRBJ2-1
CASRPTQDTQYF	TRBV28	TRBJ2-3
CASSEGTGRTSYEQYF	TRBV7-9	TRBJ2-7
CASSQDTRDLGYEQYF	TRBV4-2	TRBJ2-7
CASSLARDYSNQPQHF	TRBV7-8	TRBJ1-5
CASSPGAGVTGELFF	TRBV14	TRBJ2-2
CAISESDSGTTYNEQFF	TRBV10-3	TRBJ2-1
CASSLFAGQGVNTEAFF	TRBV12-3/TRBV12-4	TRBJ1-1
CASSLLTHGESEQFF	TRBV5-1	TRBJ2-1
CASILSWGRDTEAFF	TRBV19	TRBJ1-1
CSPSNQETQYF	TRBV20-1	TRBJ2-5
CASSAGPGGTGSADTQYF	TRBV6-1	TRBJ2-3